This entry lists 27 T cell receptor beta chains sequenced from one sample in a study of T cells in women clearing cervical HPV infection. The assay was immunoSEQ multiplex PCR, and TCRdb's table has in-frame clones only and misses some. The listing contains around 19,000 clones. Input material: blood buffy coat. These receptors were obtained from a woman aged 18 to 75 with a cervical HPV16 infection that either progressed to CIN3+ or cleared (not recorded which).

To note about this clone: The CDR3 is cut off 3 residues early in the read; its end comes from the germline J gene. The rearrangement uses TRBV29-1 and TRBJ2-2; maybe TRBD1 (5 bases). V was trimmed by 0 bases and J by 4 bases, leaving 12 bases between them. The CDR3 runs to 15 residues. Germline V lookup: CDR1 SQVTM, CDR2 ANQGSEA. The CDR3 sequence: CSVEEEWGPTGELFF. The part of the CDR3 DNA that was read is TGCAGCGTTGAAGAGGAGTGGGGCCCCACCGGGGAG.

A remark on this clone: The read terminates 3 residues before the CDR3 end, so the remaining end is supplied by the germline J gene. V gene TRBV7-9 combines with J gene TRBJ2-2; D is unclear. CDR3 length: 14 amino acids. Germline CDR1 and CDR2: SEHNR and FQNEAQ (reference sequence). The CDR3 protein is CASSFDGTNEKLFF. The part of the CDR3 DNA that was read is TGTGCCAGCAGCTTCGACGGAACTAATGAAAAG.

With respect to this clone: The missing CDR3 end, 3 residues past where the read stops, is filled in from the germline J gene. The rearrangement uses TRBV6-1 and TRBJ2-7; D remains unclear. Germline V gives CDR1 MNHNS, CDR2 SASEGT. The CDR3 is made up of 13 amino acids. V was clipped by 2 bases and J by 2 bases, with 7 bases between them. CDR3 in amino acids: CASSESPPYEQYF. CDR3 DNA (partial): TGTGCCAGCAGTGAAAGCCCACCCTACGAG.

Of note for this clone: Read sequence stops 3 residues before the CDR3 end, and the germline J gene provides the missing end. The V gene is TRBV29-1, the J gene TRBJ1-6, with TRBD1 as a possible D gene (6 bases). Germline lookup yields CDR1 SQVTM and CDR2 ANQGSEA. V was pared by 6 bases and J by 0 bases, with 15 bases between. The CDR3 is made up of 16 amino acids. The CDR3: CSVLPPRGSYNSPLHF. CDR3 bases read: TGCAGCGTCCTACCTCCCAGGGGCTCCTATAATTCACCC.

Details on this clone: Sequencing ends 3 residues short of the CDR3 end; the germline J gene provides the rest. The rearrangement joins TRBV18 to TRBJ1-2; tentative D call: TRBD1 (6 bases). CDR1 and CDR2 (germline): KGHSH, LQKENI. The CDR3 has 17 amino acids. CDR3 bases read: TGTGCCAGCTCACCACCTGGAGGACAGTCCTCCTACAATGAC. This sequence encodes CASSPPGGQSSYND. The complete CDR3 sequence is CASSPPGGQSSYNDYTF. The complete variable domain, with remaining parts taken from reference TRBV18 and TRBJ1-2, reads NAGVMQNPRHLVRRRGQEARLRCSPMKGHSHVYWYRQLPEEGLKFMVYLQKENIIDESGMPKERFSAEFPKEGPSILRIQQVVRGDSAAYFCASSPPGGQSSYNDYTFGSGTRLTVV.

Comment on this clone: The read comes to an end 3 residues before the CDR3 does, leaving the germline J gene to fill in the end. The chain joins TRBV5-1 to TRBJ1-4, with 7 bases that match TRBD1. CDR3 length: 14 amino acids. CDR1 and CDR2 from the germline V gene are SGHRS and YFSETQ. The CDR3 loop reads CASSLGQYNSPLFF. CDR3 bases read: TGCGCCAGCAGTCTGGGACAGTATAATTCACCA.

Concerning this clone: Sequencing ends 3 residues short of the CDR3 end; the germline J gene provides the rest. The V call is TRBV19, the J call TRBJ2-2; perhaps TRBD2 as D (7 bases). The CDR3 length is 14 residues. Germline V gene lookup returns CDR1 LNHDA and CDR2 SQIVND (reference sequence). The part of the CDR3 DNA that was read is TGTGCCAGTAGTCTATCGGGGGGCCAATCACCG. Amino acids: CASSLSGGQSP. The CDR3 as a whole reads CASSLSGGQSPLFF.

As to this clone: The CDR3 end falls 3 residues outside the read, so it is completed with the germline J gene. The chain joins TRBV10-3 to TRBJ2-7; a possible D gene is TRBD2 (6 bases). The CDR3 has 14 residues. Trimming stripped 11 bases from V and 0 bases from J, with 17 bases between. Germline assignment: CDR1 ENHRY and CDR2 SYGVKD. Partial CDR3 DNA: TGTGCCGTCGCTCTCCGGGACTCCTCCTACGAG. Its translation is CAVALRDSSYE. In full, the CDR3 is CAVALRDSSYEQYF.

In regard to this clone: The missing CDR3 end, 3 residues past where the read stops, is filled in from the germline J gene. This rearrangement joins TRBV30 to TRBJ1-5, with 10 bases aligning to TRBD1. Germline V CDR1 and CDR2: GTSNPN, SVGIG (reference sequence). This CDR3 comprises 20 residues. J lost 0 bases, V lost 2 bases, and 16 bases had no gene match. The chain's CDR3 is CAWSPATGQGRIYSNQPQHF. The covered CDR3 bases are TGTGCCTGGAGTCCCGCGACGGGACAGGGGAGAATCTATAGCAATCAGCCC.

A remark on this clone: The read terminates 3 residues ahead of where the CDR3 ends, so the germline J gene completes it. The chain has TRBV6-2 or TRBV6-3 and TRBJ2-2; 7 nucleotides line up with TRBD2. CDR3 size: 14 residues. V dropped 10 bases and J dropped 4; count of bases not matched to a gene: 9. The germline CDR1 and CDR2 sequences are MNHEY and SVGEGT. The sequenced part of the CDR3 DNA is TGTGCCATCACCGGCGGGGGTACCACCGGGGAG. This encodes CAITGGGTTGE. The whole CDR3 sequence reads CAITGGGTTGELFF.

The CDR3 here is CASSELDYQYNEQFF. The CDR3 bases that were read are TGTGCCAGCAGTGAACTAGATTACCAATACAATGAG. The rearrangement links TRBV6-1 to TRBJ2-1; D is unclear. Coverage ceases 3 residues before the CDR3 finishes, and the germline J gene fills in the end. Deletions cut 2 bases from V and 4 bases from J, with 12 bases between. Germline CDR1 and CDR2: MNHNS and SASEGT. The CDR3 consists of 15 residues.

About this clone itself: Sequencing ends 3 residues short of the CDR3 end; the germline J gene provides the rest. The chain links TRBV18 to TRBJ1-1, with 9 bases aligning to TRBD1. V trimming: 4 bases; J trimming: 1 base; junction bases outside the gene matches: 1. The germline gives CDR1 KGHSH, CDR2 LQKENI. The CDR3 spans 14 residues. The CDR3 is CASSRDRENTEAFF. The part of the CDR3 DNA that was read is TGTGCCAGCTCACGGGACAGGGAGAACACTGAA.

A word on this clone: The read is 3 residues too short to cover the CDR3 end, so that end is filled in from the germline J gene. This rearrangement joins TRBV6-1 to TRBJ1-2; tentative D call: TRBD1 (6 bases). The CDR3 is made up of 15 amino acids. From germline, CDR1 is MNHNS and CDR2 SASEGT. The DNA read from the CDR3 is TGTGCCAGCAGTGAAATAGGGGGTGAAAAAGATACC. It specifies CASSEIGGEKDT. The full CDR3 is CASSEIGGEKDTYTF.

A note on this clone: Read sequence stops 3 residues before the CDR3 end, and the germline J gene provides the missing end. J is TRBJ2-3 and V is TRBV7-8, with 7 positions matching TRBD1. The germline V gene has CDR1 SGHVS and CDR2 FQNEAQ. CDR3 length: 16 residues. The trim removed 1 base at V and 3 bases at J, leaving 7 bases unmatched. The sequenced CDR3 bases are TGTGCCAGCAGCTTAGGAGCAGGGGGTATGACAGATACG. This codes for CASSLGAGGMTDT. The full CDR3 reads CASSLGAGGMTDTQYF.

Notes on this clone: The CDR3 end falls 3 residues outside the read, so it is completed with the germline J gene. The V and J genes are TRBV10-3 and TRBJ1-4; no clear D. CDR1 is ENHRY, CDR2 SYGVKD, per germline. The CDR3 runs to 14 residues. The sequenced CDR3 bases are TGTGCCATCAGGGCCTCGGGTTCTAATTCACCA. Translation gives CAIRASGSNSP. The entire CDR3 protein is CAIRASGSNSPLFF.

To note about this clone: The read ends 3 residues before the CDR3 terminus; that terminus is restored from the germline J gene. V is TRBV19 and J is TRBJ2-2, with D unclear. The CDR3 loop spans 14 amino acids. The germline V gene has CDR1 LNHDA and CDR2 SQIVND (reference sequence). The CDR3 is CASSTSTTNEKLFF. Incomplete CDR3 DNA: TGTGCCAGTAGTACCTCTACAACTAATGAAAAG.

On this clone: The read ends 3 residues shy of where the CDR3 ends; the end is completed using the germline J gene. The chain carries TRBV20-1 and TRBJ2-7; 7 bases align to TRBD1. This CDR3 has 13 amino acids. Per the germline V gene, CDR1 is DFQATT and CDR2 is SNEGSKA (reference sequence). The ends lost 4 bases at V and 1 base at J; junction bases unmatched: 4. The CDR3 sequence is CSATKQGSYEQYF. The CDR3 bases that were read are TGCAGTGCTACAAAACAGGGGTCCTACGAG.

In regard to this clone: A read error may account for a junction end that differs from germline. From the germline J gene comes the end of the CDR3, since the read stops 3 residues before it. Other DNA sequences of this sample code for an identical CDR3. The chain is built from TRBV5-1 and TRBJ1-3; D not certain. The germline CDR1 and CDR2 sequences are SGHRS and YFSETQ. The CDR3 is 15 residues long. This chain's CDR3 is CASSLRVGSGNTIYF. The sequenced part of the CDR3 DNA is TGCGCCAGCAGCTTGCGTGTAGGGTCTGGAAACACT.

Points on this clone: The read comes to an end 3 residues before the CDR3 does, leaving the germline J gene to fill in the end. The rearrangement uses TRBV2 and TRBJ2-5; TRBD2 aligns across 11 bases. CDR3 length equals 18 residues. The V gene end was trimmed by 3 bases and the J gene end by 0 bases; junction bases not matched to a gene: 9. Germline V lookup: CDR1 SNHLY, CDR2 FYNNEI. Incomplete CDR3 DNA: TGTGCCAGCAGTGAGGACCCTAGCGGGGGGACAAACCAAGAGACC. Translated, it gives CASSEDPSGGTNQET. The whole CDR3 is CASSEDPSGGTNQETQYF.

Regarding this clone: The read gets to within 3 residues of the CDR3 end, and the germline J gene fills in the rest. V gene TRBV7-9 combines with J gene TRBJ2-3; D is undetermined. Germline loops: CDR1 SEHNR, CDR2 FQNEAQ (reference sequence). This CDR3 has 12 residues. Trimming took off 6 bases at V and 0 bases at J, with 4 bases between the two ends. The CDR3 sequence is CASSPSTDTQYF. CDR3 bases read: TGTGCCAGCAGTCCTAGCACAGATACG.

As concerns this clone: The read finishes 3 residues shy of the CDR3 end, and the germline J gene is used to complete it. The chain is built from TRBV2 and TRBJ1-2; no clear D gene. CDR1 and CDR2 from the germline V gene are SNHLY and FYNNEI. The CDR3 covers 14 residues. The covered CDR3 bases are TGTGCCAGCAGTGAGGAAACGGGGTGGGATGAC. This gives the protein CASSEETGWDD. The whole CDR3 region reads CASSEETGWDDYTF.

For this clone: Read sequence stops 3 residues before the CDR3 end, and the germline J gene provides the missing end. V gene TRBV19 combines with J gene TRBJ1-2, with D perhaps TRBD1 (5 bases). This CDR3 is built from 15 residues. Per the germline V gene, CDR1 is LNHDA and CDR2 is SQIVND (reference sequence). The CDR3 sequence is CASSLSLFRGNDYTF. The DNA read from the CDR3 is TGTGCCAGTAGCTTATCCCTGTTTAGGGGCAATGAC. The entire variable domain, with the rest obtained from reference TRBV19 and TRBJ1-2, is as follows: DGGITQSPKYLFRKEGQNVTLSCEQNLNHDAMYWYRQDPGQGLRLIYYSQIVNDFQKGDIAEGYSVSREKKESFPLTVTSAQKNPTAFYLCASSLSLFRGNDYTFGSGTRLTVV.

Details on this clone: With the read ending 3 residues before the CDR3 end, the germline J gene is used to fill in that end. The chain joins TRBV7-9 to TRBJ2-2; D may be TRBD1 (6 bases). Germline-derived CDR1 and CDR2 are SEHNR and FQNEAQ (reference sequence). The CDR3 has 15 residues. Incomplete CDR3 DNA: TGTGCCAGCAGCAACAGGGCTCTATATAATTCACCG. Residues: CASSNRALYNSP. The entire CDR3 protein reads CASSNRALYNSPLFF. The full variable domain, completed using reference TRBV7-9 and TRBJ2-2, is DTGVSQNPRHKITKRGQNVTFRCDPISEHNRLYWYRQTLGQGPEFLTYFQNEAQLEKSRLLSDRFSAERPKGSFSTLEIQRTEQGDSAMYLCASSNRALYNSPLFFGEGSRLTVL.

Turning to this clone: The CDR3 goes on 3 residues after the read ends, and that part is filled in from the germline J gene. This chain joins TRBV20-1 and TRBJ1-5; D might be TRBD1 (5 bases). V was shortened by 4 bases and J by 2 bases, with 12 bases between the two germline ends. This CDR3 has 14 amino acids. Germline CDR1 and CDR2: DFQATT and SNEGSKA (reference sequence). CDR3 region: CSAISGGRNQPQHF. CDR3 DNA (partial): TGCAGTGCTATCTCCGGGGGTCGCAATCAGCCC.

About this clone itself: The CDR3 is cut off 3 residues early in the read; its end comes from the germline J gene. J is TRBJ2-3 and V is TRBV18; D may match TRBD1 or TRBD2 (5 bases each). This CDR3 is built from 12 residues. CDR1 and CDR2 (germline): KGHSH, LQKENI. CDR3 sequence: CASSPPGETQYF. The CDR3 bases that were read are TGTGCCAGCTCACCACCAGGGGAGACG.

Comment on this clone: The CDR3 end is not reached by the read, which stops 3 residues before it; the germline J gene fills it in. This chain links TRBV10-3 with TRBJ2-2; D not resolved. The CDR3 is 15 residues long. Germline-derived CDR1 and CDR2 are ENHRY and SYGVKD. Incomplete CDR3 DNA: TGTGCCATCAGTGTTTCCAGATTGACAAATTCACCG. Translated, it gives CAISVSRLTNSP. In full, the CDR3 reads CAISVSRLTNSPLFF.

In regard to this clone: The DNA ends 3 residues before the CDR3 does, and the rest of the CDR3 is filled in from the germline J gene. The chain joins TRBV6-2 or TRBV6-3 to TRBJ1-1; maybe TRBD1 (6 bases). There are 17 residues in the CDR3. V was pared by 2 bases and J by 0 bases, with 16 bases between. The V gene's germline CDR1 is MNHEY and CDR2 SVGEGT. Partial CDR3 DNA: TGTGCCAGCAGTTACGGGCAGGACAGCCGTATGAACACTGAA. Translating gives CASSYGQDSRMNTE. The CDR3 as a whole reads CASSYGQDSRMNTEAFF.